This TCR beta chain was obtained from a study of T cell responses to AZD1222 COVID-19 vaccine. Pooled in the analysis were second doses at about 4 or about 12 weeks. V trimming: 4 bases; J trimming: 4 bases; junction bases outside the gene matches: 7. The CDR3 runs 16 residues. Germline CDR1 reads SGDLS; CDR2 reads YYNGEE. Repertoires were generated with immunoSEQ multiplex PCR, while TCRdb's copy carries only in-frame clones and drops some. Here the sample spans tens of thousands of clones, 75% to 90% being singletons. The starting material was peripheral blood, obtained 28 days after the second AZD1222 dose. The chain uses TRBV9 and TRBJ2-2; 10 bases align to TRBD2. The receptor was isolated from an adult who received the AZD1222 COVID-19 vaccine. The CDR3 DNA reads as TGTGCCAGCAGCACTAGCGGGAAGTCCTTCACCGGGGAGCTGTTTTTT. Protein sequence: CASSTSGKSFTGELFF.